This T cell receptor (beta chain) was recovered during a study of tumor and adjacent non-tumor tissue in lung cancer. Study-wide results and caveats: Tumor repertoires had a smaller top 100 clone share than normal lung.

RNA was extracted from bulk tissue without any cell sorting. This clonotype was seen a single time. Antigen unknown. A read error may account for a junction end that differs from germline. The library came from three nested PCR rounds adapted from ARM-PCR protocols. TCRdb re-called the multiplex PCR reads through MiXCR, storing one row per CDR3 protein. The table records about 76,000 distinct CDR3 sequences, nearly 70% of them present only once. Germline V gene sequence: CDR1 MGHRA, CDR2 YSYEKL. This CDR3 spans 16 amino acids. The J gene is TRBJ1-1, the V gene TRBV4-1; the D is unclear. Material for sequencing was lung tumor tissue. The receptor's source is a woman in her 70s with non-small cell lung cancer. The CDR3 sequence is CASSQHPKQEYTEALF. CDR3 nucleotides: TGCGCCAGCAGCCAACACCCTAAACAAGAGTACACTGAAGCTTTGTTT.